The present TCR beta chain was sequenced within a study of T cell clones after liver transplantation. V was cut by 0 bases and J by 4 bases, with 7 bases left in between. Germline CDR1 reads SGDLS; CDR2 reads YYNGEE. This CDR3 contains 13 residues. Clones were sequenced by immunoSEQ multiplex PCR, and TCRdb holds only the in-frame ones, with some missing. The table lists 98,000 or so clones, 75% to 85% of them singletons. As to this clone: The same CDR3 can be traced to other DNA sequences in this sample.

Sequencing used CD4+ T cells from blood, obtained before liver transplant. The V call is TRBV9, the J call TRBJ1-2; no definite D call. This sequence originates from a human donor who received a liver transplant. The CDR3 protein is CASSVGRGYGYTF. CDR3 nucleotide sequence: TGTGCCAGCAGCGTAGGACGGGGCTATGGCTACACCTTC.